This TCR beta chain was observed in a study of OX40 agonist ivuxolimab in advanced cancers. Comments on this clone: Its antigen is unknown.

Overall study findings and caveats: The study observed clonal expansion of CD4+ and CD8+ blood T cells by week 6 at 0.1 to 3.0 mg/kg.

The CDR3 contains 13 residues. Trimming cost V 6 bases and J 5 bases; bases outside gene matches: 3. The germline CDR1 and CDR2 sequences are MNHEY and SVGAGI. Method: immunoSEQ multiplex PCR; TCRdb's copy keeps in-frame clones and lacks some. Of 80,000 to 100,000 clones in the sample, approximately 91% were seen once. The source is an adult with an advanced solid tumor such as melanoma, head and neck, liver or kidney cancer. The starting material was CD4+ or CD8+ T cells sorted from blood, obtained in a trial of the OX40 agonist ivuxolimab. The J gene is TRBJ1-2, the V gene TRBV6-5, with 10 bases fitting TRBD1. CDR3: CASSRTGGYGYTF. CDR3 bases: TGTGCCAGCAGCCGGACAGGGGGATATGGCTACACCTTC.